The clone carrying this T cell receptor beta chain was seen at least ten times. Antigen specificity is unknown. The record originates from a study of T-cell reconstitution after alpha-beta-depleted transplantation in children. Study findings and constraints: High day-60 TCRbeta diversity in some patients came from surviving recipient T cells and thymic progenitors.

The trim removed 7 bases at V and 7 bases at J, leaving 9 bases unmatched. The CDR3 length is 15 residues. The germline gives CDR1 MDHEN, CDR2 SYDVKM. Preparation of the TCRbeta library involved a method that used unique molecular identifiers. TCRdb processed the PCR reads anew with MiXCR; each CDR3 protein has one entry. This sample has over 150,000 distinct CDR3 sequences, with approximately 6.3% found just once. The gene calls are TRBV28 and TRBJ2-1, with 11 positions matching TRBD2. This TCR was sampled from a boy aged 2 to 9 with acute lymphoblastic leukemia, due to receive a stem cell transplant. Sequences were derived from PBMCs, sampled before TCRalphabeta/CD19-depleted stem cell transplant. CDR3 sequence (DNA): TGTGCCAGCACTAATAGCGGGGGGGCAGTAAATGAGCAGTTCTTC. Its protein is CASTNSGGAVNEQFF.